Listed below are T cell receptor beta chains from one sample, sequenced in a study of T cell responses to AZD1222 COVID-19 vaccine. Measured with immunoSEQ multiplex PCR; TCRdb has only the in-frame clones, and not every one. The table lists 150,000 or so clones, roughly 90% of them singletons. The sequences come from peripheral blood, collected on day 0 of AZD1222 vaccination. These receptors all stem from an adult in good health. CDR3s include the opening cysteine and the closing phenylalanine or tryptophan. The D gene is left open where the match is weak. The size of a clone is reported for some rows only, either as once, few or many, or as a class for expanded clones.

TRBV4-3	-	TRBJ2-2	-	CASSQVGSANTGELFF	TGCGCCAGCAGCCAAGTCGGTAGCGCGAACACCGGGGAGCTGTTTTTT
TRBV7-2	-	TRBJ2-4	-	CASSQTELGNIQYF	TGTGCCAGCAGCCAGACTGAGTTGGGAAACATTCAGTACTTC
TRBV27	-	TRBJ1-6	few	CASSLGAGDNSPLHF	TGTGCCAGCAGTTTAGGGGCAGGTGATAATTCACCCCTCCACTTT
TRBV6-5	-	TRBJ2-7	-	CASSPASYYEQYF	TGTGCCAGCAGTCCGGCGTCTTACTACGAGCAGTACTTC
TRBV11-1	-	TRBJ2-2	-	CASSLYSGTGELFF	TGTGCCAGCAGCTTATATTCAGGGACCGGGGAGCTGTTTTTT
TRBV12-3/TRBV12-4	-	TRBJ1-2	-	CASSLEGPYGYTF	TGTGCCAGCAGTTTAGAGGGACCCTATGGCTACACCTTC
TRBV9	-	TRBJ1-4	-	CATTRSGAFNEKLFF	TGTGCCACCACAAGATCAGGAGCATTTAATGAAAAACTGTTTTTT
TRBV5-6	TRBD2	TRBJ2-3	once	CASRDIAGGPVTQYF	TGTGCCAGCAGGGATATAGCGGGGGGCCCCGTAACGCAGTATTTT
TRBV11-3	TRBD1	TRBJ2-7	once	CASSLVGTGYEQYF	TGTGCCAGCAGCTTAGTCGGGACAGGGTACGAGCAGTACTTC
TRBV24-1	TRBD2	TRBJ2-3	-	CATSDFSGGGTDTQYF	TGTGCCACCAGTGATTTCTCGGGAGGGGGCACAGATACGCAGTATTTT
TRBV19	-	TRBJ1-1	few	CASSMTVNTEAFF	TGTGCCAGTAGTATGACAGTGAACACTGAAGCTTTCTTT
TRBV11-3	-	TRBJ1-2	-	CASSFDLPLSGETNYGYTF	TGTGCCAGCAGCTTCGATCTTCCCCTTTCCGGAGAGACTAACTATGGCTACACCTTC
TRBV11-3	-	TRBJ1-4	-	CASSPGKGGTNEKLFF	TGTGCCAGCAGCCCAGGCAAGGGTGGAACTAATGAAAAACTGTTTTTT
TRBV6-5	-	TRBJ2-7	-	CASSKADRNYEQYF	TGTGCCAGCTCCAAGGCGGACCGAAACTACGAGCAGTACTTC
TRBV7-2	TRBD2	TRBJ2-7	-	CATLRGGLSYEQYF	TGTGCCACCCTAAGGGGAGGGCTCTCCTACGAGCAGTACTTC
TRBV7-3	TRBD1	TRBJ2-7	-	CASSQYPIRYRGVSDEQYF	TGTGCCAGCAGCCAATATCCAATAAGATACAGGGGCGTCTCTGACGAGCAGTACTTC
TRBV4-3	-	TRBJ2-2	-	CASNQGRFSGELFF	TGCGCCAGCAACCAGGGGAGGTTCTCCGGGGAGCTGTTTTTT
TRBV4-2	-	TRBJ2-2	-	CASSQERQRTGELFF	TGTGCCAGCAGCCAAGAACGTCAACGGACCGGGGAGCTGTTTTTT
TRBV7-3	TRBD1	TRBJ2-7	-	CASSPGTGAYEQYF	TGTGCCAGCAGCCCCGGGACAGGAGCCTACGAGCAGTACTTC
TRBV6-2/TRBV6-3	-	TRBJ2-3	-	CASSLGMGTQYF	TGTGCCAGCAGTTTAGGGATGGGGACGCAGTATTTT
TRBV7-9	-	TRBJ1-2	-	CASSLDRLDGYTF	TGTGCCAGCAGCCTCGACAGGCTAGATGGCTACACCTTC
TRBV7-8	-	TRBJ1-6	-	CASSLPGRENSPLHF	TGTGCCAGCAGCTTGCCGGGACGCGAGAATTCACCCCTCCACTTT
TRBV6-4	TRBD2	TRBJ2-3	-	CASSASGSTDTQYF	TGTGCCAGCAGTGCTAGCGGGAGCACAGATACGCAGTATTTT
TRBV5-6	-	TRBJ1-5	-	CASSRYGGNQPQHF	TGTGCCAGCAGCCGATATGGGGGAAATCAGCCCCAGCATTTT
TRBV7-2	TRBD2	TRBJ2-5	-	CASSLAGLERETQYF	TGTGCCAGCAGCTTAGCCGGACTAGAGCGGGAGACCCAGTACTTC
TRBV12-3/TRBV12-4	-	TRBJ1-1	-	CASSFTGPEAFF	TGTGCCAGCAGTTTTACCGGGCCTGAAGCTTTCTTT
TRBV5-4	-	TRBJ1-1	-	CASSRAENTEAFF	TGTGCCAGCAGCCGCGCAGAGAACACTGAAGCTTTCTTT
TRBV9	TRBD1	TRBJ1-6	-	CASSAGGQANYNSPLHF	TGTGCCAGCAGCGCAGGGGGACAGGCTAATTATAATTCACCCCTCCACTTT
TRBV18	-	TRBJ1-2	-	CASSPTTHPGVRGGFDGYTF	TGTGCCAGCTCACCAACCACCCACCCGGGAGTGAGGGGGGGGTTTGATGGCTACACCTTC
TRBV21-1	-	TRBJ2-1	-	CASSRFTSGGGLTHNEQFF	TGTGCCAGCAGCAGGTTTACTAGCGGGGGGGGCCTCACCCACAATGAGCAGTTCTTC
TRBV19	TRBD1	TRBJ1-2	once	CASSGQGSGGYTF	TGTGCCAGTAGTGGACAGGGGTCGGGAGGCTACACCTTC
TRBV11-3	-	TRBJ2-1	-	CASSSDPPAEQFF	TGTGCCAGCAGCTCGGATCCCCCGGCCGAGCAGTTCTTC
TRBV3-1/TRBV3-2	-	TRBJ2-5	-	CASSQLSGETQYF	TGTGCCAGCAGCCAATTGTCTGGGGAGACCCAGTACTTC
TRBV7-9	-	TRBJ1-5	-	CASSRTGSNQPQHF	TGTGCCAGCAGCCGCACAGGGAGCAATCAGCCCCAGCATTTT
TRBV7-9	TRBD1	TRBJ1-2	-	CASRQGQGAKYGYTF	TGTGCCAGCAGACAAGGCCAGGGGGCAAAGTATGGCTACACCTTC
TRBV6-5	-	TRBJ1-2	-	CASSFRDTAYGYTF	TGTGCCAGCAGCTTCCGGGACACGGCCTATGGCTACACCTTC
TRBV7-9	-	TRBJ1-2	-	CASNREPPPNYGYTF	TGTGCCAGCAACAGGGAGCCTCCCCCTAACTATGGCTACACCTTC
TRBV12-3/TRBV12-4	TRBD1	TRBJ1-5	-	CASSSGGQPQHF	TGTGCCAGCTCGTCAGGGGGACAGCCCCAGCATTTT